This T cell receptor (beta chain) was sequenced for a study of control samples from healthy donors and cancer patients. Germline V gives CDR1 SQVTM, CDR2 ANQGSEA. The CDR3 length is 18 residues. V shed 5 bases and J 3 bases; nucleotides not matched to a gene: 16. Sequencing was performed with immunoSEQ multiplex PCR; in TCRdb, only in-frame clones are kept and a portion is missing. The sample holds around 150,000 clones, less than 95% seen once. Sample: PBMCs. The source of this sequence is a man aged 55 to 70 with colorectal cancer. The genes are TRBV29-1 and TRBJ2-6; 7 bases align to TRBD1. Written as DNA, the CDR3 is TGCAGCGTTACACTCGGCGCAGGGGGATTCGGTGGGGCCAACGTCCTGACTTTC. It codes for CSVTLGAGGFGGANVLTF.